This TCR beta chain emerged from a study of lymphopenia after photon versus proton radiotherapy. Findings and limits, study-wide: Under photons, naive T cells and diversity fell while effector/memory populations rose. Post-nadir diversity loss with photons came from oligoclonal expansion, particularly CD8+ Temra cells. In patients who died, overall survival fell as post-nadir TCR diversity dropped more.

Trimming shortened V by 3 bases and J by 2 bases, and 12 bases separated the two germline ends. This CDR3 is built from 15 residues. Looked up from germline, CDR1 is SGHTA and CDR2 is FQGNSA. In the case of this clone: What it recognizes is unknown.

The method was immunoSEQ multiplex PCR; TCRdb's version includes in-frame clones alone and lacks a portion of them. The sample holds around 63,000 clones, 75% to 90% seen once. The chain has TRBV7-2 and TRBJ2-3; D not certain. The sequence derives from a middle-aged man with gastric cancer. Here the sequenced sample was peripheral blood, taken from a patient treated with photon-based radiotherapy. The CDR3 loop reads CASSLLVQTTDTQYF. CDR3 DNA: TGTGCCAGCAGCTTGCTAGTCCAAACCACAGATACGCAGTATTTT.